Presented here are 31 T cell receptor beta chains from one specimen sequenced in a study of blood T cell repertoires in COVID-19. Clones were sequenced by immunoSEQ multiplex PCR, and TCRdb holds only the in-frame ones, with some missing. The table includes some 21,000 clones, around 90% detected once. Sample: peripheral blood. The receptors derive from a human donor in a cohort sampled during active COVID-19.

The CDR3 region is CAINPRDSEAFF. CDR3 nucleotide sequence: TGTGCCATCAATCCCCGGGACAGTGAAGCTTTCTTT. The chain joins TRBV6-5 to TRBJ1-1; 7 bases match TRBD1. V dropped 10 bases and J dropped 7; count of bases not matched to a gene: 9. The CDR3 covers 12 residues. Germline V gene lookup returns CDR1 MNHEY and CDR2 SVGAGI.

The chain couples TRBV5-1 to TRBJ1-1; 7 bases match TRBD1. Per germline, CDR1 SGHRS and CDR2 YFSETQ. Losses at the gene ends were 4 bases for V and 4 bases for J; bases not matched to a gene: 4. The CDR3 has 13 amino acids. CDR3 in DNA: TGCGCCAGCAGCAACAACAGGGGCACTGAAGCTTTCTTT. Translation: CASSNNRGTEAFF.

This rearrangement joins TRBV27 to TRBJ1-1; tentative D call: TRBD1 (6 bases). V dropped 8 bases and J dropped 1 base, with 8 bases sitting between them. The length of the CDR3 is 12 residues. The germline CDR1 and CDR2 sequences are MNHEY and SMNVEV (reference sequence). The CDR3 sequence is CASGGWNTEAFF. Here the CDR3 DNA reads TGTGCCAGCGGGGGCTGGAACACTGAAGCTTTCTTT.

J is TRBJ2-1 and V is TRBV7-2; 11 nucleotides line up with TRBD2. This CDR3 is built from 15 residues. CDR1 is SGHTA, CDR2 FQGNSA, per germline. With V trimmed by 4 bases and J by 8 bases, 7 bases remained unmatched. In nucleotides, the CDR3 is TGTGCCAGCAGCTGGATTAGCGGGGGGGCCGATGAGCAGTTCTTC. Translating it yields CASSWISGGADEQFF.

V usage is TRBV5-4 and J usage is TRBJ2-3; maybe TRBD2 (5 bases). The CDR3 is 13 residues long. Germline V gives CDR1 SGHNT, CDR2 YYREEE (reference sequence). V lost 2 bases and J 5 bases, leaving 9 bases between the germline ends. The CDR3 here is CASSFKGRDTQYF. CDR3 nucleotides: TGTGCCAGCAGCTTTAAAGGGAGAGATACGCAGTATTTT.

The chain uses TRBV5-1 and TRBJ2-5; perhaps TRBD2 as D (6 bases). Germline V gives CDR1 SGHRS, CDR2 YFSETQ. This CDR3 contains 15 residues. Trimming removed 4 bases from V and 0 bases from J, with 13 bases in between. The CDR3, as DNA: TGCGCCAGCAGCCCCAAGGGCGGGGACCAAGAGACCCAGTACTTC. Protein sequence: CASSPKGGDQETQYF.

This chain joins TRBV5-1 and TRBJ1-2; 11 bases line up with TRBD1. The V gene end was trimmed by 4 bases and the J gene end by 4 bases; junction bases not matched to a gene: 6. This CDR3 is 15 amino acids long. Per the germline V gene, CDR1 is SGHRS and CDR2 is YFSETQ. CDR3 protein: CASSAGQGGTYGYTF. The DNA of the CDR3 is TGCGCCAGCAGCGCGGGACAGGGGGGCACCTATGGCTACACCTTC.

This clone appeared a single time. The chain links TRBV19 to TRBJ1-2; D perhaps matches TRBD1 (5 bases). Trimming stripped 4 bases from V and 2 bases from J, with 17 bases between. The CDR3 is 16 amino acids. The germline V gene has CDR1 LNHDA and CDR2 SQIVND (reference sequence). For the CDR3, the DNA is TGTGCCAGTAGTAGACCGCCACAGGCGGGGAACTATGGCTACACCTTC. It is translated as CASSRPPQAGNYGYTF.

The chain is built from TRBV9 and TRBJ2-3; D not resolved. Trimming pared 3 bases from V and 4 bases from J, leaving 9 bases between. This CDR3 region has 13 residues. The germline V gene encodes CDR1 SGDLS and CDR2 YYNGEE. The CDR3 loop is CASSATPSDTQYF. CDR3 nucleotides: TGTGCCAGCAGCGCAACACCGTCAGATACGCAGTATTTT.

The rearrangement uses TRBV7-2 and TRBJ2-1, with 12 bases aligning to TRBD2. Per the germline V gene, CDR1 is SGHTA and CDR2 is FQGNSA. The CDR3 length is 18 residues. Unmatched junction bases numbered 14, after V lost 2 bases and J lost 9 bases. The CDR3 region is CASSLFPATGLAGLEQFF. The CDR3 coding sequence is TGTGCCAGCAGCTTATTTCCCGCTACCGGACTAGCGGGGCTTGAGCAGTTCTTC.

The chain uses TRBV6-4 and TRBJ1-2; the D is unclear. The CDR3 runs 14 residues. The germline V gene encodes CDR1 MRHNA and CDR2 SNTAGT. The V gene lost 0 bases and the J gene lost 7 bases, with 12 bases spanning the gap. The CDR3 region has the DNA TGTGCCAGCAGTGACTCTCTCGGGTTCGGTGGCTACACCTTC. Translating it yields CASSDSLGFGGYTF.

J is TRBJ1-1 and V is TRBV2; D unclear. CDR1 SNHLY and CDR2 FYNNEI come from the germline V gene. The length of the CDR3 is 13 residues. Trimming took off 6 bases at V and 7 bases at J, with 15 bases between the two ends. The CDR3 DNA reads TGTGCCAGCAGCGCGGAGCGGTGGGGTGAAGCTTTCTTT. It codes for CASSAERWGEAFF.

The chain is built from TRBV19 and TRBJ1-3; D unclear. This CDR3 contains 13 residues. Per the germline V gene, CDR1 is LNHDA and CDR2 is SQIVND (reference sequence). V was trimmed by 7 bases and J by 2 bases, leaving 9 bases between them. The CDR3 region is CASTGSAGNTIYF. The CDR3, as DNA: TGTGCCAGTACAGGTTCTGCTGGAAACACCATATATTTT. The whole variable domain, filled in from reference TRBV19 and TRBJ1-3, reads DGGITQSPKYLFRKEGQNVTLSCEQNLNHDAMYWYRQDPGQGLRLIYYSQIVNDFQKGDIAEGYSVSREKKESFPLTVTSAQKNPTAFYLCASTGSAGNTIYFGEGSWLTVV.

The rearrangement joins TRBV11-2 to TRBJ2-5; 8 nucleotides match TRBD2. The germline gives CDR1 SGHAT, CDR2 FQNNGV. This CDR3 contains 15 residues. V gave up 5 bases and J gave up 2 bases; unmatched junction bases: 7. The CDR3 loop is CASSPSGLAQETQYF. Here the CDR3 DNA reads TGTGCCAGCAGCCCATCCGGACTAGCACAAGAGACCCAGTACTTC.

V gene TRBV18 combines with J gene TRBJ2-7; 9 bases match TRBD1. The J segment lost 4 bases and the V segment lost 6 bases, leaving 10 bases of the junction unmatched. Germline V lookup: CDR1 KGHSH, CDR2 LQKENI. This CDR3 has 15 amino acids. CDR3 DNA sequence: TGTGCCAGCTCCATGGCAGGACAGGGGAGATACGAGCAGTACTTC. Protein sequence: CASSMAGQGRYEQYF.

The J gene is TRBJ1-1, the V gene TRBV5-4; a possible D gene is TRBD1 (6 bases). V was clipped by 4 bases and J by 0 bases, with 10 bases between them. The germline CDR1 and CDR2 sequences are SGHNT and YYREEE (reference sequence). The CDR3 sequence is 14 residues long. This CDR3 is CASSPGTMNTEAFF. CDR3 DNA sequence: TGTGCCAGCAGCCCCGGGACAATGAACACTGAAGCTTTCTTT.

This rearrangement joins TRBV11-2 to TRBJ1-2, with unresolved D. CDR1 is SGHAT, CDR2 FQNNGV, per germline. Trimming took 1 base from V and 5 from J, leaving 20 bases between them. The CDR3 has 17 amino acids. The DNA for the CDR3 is TGTGCCAGCAGCTTAGGGGTTCAGGCAGGAGGAACTTATGGCTACACCTTC. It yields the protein CASSLGVQAGGTYGYTF.

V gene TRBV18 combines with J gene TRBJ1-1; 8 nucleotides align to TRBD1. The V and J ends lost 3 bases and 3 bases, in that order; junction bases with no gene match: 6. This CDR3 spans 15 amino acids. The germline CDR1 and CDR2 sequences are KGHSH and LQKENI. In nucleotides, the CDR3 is TGTGCCAGCTCACCCCTGCAGGGGGCGCACACTGAAGCTTTCTTT. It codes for CASSPLQGAHTEAFF.

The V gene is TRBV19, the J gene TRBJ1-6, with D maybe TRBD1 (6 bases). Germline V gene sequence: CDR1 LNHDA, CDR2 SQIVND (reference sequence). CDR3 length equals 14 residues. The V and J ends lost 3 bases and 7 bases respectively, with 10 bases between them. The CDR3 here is CASSMGQGNSPLHF. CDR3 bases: TGTGCCAGTAGTATGGGGCAGGGGAATTCACCCCTCCACTTT.

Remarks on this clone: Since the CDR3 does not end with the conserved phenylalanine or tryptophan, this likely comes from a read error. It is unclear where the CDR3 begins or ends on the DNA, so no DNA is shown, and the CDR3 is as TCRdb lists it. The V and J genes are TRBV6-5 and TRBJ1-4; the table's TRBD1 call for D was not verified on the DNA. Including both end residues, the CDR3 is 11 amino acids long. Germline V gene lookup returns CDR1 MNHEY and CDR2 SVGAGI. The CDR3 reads CASSHSPPTEV.

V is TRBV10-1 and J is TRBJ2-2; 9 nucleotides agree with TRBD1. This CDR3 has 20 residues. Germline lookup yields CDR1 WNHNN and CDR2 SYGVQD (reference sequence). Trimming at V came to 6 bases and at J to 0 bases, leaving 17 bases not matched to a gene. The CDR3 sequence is CASSQFSGQGSPSNTGELFF. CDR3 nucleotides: TGCGCCAGCAGCCAGTTCTCGGGACAGGGTTCCCCCTCGAACACCGGGGAGCTGTTTTTT.

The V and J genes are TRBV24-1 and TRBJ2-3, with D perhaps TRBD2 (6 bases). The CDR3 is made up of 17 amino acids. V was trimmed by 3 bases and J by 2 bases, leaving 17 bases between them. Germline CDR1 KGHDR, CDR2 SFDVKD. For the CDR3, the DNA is TGTGCCACCAGTGATACGGTAAGTAGCGGAACCACAGATACGCAGTATTTT. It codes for CATSDTVSSGTTDTQYF.

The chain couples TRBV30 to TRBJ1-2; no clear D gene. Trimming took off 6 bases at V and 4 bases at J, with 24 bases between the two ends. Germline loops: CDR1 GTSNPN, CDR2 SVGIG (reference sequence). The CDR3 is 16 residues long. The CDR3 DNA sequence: TGTGCCTGCCAAACAGCCACGGCCCCGGGGATCTATGGCTACACCTTC. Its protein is CACQTATAPGIYGYTF.

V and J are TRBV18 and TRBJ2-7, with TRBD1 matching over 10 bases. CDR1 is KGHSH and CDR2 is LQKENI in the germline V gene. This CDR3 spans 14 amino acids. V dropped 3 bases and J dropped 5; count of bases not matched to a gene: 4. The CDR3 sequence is CASSPRQGAHEQYF. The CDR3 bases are TGTGCCAGCTCACCTAGACAGGGGGCCCACGAGCAGTACTTC.

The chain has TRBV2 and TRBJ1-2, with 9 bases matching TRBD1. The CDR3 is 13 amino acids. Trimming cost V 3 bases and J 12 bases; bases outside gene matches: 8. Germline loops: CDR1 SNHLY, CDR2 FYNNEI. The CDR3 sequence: CASSDRTGERNTF. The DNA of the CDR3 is TGTGCCAGCAGTGACCGGACAGGGGAAAGGAACACCTTC.

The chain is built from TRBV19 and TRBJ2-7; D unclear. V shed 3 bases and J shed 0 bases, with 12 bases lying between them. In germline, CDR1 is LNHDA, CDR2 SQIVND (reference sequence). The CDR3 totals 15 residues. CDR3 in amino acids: CASSILAADSYEQYF. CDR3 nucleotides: TGTGCCAGTAGTATCTTGGCTGCGGACTCCTACGAGCAGTACTTC.

CDR3: CASSQGVRGVTDTQYF. Here the CDR3 DNA reads TGTGCCAGCAGCCAAGGAGTCCGGGGGGTCACAGATACGCAGTATTTT. The chain recombines TRBV14 with TRBJ2-3; TRBD2 matches at 7 bases. Per germline, CDR1 SGHDN and CDR2 FVKESK. The CDR3 spans 16 residues. V shed 1 base, J shed 2 bases, and the junction held 6 bases outside the gene matches.

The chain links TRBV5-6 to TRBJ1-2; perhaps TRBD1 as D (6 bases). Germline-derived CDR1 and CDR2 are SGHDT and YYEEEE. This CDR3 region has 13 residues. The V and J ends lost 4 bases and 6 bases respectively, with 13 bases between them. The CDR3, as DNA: TGTGCCAGCAGCCCACAGGGACCCCATGGCTACACCTTC. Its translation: CASSPQGPHGYTF.

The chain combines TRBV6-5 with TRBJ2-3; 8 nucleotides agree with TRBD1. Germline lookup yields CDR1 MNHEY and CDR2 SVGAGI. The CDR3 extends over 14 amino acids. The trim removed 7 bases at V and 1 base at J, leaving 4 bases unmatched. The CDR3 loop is CASNRDRRTDTQYF. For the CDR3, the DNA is TGTGCCAGCAACCGGGACAGGCGCACAGATACGCAGTATTTT.

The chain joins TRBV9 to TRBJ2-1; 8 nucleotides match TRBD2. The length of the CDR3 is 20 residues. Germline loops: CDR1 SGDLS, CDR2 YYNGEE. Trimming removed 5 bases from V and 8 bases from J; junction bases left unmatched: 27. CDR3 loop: CASRSLPGSNPTSGFDEQFF. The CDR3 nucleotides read TGTGCCAGCAGGAGTCTCCCAGGGTCTAACCCCACTAGCGGATTCGATGAGCAGTTCTTC.

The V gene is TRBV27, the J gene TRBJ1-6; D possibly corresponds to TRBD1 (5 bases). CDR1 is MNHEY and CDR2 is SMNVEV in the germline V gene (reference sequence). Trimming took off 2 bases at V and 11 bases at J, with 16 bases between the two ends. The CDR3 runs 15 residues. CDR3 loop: CASSLRAGPTAPLHF. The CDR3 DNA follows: TGTGCCAGCAGTTTACGGGCAGGGCCCACGGCACCCCTCCACTTT.